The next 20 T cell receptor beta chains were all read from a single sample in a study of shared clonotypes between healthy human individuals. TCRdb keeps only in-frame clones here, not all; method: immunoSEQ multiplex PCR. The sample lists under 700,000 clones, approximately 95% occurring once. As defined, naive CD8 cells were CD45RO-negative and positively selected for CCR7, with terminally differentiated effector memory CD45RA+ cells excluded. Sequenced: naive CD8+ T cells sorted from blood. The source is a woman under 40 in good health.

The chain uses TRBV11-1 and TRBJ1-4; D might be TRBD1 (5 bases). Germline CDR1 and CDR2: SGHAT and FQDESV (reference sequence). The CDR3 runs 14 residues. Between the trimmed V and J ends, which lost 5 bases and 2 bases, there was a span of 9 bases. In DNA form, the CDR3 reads TGTGCCAGCAGCCGATCAGGGACTAATGAAAAACTGTTTTTT. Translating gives CASSRSGTNEKLFF.

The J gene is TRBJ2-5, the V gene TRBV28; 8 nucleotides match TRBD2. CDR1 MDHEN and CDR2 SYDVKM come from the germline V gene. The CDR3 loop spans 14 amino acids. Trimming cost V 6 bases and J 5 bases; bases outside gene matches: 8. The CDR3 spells CASSPGGSSETQYF. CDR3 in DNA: TGTGCCAGCAGCCCGGGGGGGAGTAGTGAGACCCAGTACTTC.

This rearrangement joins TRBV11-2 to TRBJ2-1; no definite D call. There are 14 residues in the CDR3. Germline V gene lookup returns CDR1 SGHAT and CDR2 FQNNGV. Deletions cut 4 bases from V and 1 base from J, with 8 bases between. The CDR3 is CASSWGLSYNEQFF. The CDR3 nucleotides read TGTGCCAGCAGCTGGGGTTTGTCCTACAATGAGCAGTTCTTC.

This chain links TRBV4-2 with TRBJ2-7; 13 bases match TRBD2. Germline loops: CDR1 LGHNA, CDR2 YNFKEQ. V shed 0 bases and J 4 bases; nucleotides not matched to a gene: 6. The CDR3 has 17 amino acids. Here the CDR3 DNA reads TGTGCCAGCAGCCAAGATACAGGACTAGCGGGAGATTACGAGCAGTACTTC. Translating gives CASSQDTGLAGDYEQYF.

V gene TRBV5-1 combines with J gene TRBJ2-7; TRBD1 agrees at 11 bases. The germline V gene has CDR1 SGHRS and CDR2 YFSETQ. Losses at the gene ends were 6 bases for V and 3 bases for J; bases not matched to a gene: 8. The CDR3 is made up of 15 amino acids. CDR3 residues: CASNLGQGAIYEQYF. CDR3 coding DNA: TGCGCCAGCAACTTAGGACAGGGGGCCATCTACGAGCAGTACTTC.

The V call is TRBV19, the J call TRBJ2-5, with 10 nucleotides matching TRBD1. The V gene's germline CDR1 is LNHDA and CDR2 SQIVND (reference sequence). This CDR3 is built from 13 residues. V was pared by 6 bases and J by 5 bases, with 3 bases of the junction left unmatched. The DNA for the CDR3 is TGTGCCAGTAGGACAGGGGGCAGCGAGACCCAGTACTTC. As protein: CASRTGGSETQYF.

The CDR3 spells CASSPLSGVRLNADTQYF. The CDR3 coding sequence is TGTGCCAGCAGTCCCCTTAGCGGGGTGAGGTTAAACGCAGATACGCAGTATTTT. V gene TRBV28 combines with J gene TRBJ2-3, with 8 bases that match TRBD2. The junction had 17 bases not matched to a gene; V was cut back by 5 bases and J by 4 bases. Germline CDR1 MDHEN, CDR2 SYDVKM. The CDR3 has 18 amino acids.

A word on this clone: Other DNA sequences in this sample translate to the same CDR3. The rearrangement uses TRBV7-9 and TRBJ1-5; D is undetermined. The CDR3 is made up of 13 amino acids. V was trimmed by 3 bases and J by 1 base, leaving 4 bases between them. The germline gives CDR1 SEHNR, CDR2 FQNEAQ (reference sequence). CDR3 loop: CASSFGSNQPQHF. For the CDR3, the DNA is TGTGCCAGCAGCTTCGGGAGCAATCAGCCCCAGCATTTT. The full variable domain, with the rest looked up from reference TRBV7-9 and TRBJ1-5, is DTGVSQNPRHKITKRGQNVTFRCDPISEHNRLYWYRQTLGQGPEFLTYFQNEAQLEKSRLLSDRFSAERPKGSFSTLEIQRTEQGDSAMYLCASSFGSNQPQHFGDGTRLSIL.

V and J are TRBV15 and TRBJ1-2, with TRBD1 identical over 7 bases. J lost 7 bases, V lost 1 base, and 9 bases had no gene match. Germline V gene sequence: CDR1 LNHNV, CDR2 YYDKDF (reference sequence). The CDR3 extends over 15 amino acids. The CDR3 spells CATSRGTGKGLGYTF. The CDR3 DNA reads TGTGCCACCAGCAGAGGGACAGGAAAGGGACTTGGCTACACCTTC.

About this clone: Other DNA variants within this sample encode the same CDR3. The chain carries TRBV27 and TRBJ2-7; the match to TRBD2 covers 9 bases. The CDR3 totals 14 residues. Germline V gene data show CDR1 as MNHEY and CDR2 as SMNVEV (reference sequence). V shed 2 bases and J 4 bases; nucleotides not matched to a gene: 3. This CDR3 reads CASSLAGGGYEQYF. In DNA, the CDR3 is TGTGCCAGCAGTTTAGCGGGAGGGGGTTACGAGCAGTACTTC.

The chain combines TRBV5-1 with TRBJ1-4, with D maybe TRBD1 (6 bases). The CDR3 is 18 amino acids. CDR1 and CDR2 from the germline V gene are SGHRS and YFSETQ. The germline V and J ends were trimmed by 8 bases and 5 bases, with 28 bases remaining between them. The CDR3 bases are TGCGCCAGTCGGAGGCTATTAAGTCAACAGGGAGGAAATGAAAAACTGTTTTTT. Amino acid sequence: CASRRLLSQQGGNEKLFF. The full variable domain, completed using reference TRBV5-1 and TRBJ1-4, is KAGVTQTPRYLIKTRGQQVTLSCSPISGHRSVSWYQQTPGQGLQFLFEYFSETQRNKGNFPGRFSGRQFSNSRSEMNVSTLELGDSALYLCASRRLLSQQGGNEKLFFGSGTQLSVL.

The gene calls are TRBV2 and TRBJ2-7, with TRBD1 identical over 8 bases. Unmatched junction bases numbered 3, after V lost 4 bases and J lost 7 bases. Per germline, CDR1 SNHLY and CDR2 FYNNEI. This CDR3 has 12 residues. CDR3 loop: CASSVQGGEQYF. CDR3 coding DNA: TGTGCCAGCAGTGTACAGGGGGGAGAGCAGTACTTC.

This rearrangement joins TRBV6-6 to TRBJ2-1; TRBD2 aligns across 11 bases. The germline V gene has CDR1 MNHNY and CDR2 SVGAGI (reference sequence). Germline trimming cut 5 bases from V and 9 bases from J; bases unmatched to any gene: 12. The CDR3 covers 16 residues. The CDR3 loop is CASSKLAGAHHGEQFF. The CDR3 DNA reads TGTGCCAGCAGTAAACTAGCGGGAGCCCATCATGGTGAGCAGTTCTTC.

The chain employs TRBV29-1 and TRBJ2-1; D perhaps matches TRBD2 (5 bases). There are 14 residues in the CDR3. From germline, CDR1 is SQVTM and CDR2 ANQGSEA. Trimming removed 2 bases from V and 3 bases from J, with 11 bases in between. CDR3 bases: TGCAGCGTTGAATCCAGCGGAGACTACAATGAGCAGTTCTTC. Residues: CSVESSGDYNEQFF.

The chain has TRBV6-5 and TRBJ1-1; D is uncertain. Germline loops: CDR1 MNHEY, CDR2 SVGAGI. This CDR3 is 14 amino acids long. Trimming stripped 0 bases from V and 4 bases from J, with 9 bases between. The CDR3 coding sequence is TGTGCCAGCAGTTACTCTGAAGGTACCACTGAAGCTTTCTTT. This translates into CASSYSEGTTEAFF.

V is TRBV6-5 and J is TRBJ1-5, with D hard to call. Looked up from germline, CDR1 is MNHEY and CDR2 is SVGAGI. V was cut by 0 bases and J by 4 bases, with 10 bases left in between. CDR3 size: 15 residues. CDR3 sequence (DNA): TGTGCCAGCAGTTACTCGATTACGGGTAATCAGCCCCAGCATTTT. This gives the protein CASSYSITGNQPQHF.

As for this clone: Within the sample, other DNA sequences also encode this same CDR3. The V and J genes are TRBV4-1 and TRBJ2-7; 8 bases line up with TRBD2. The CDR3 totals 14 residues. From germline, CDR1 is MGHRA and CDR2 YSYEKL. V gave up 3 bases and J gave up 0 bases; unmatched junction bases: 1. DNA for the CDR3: TGCGCCAGCAGCCATGGGACTAGCTCCTACGAGCAGTACTTC. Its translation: CASSHGTSSYEQYF.

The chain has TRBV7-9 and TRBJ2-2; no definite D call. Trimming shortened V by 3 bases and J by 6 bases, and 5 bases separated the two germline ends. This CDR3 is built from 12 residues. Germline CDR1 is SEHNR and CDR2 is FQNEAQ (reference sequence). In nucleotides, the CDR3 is TGTGCCAGCAGCTTCAACCCCGGGGAGCTGTTTTTT. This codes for CASSFNPGELFF.

CDR3 protein: CASSPWTSIDEQFF. As DNA, the CDR3 is TGTGCCAGCAGCCCCTGGACTAGCATCGATGAGCAGTTCTTC. The V call is TRBV5-4, the J call TRBJ2-1, with 8 bases identical to TRBD2. V shed 4 bases and J 8 bases; nucleotides not matched to a gene: 8. Germline loops: CDR1 SGHNT, CDR2 YYREEE (reference sequence). This CDR3 has 14 amino acids. Full variable domain (outside the CDR3, taken from reference TRBV5-4 and TRBJ2-1): ETGVTQSPTHLIKTRGQQVTLRCSSQSGHNTVSWYQQALGQGPQFIFQYYREEENGRGNFPPRFSGLQFPNYSSELNVNALELDDSALYLCASSPWTSIDEQFFGPGTRLTVL.

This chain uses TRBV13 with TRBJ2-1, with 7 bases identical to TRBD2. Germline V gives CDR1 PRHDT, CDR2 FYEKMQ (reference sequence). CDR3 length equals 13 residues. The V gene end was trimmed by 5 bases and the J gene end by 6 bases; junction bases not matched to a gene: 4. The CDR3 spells CASSPRGSNEQFF. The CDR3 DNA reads TGTGCCAGCAGCCCCCGCGGGAGCAATGAGCAGTTCTTC.